Listed below are T cell receptor beta chains from one sample, sequenced in a study of beta chain features in type 1 diabetes. Some clones are missing from TCRdb's copy, which holds only in-frame ones; the method was immunoSEQ multiplex PCR. The sample contains 500,000 to 850,000 clones, around 15% of which appear only once. The sequenced sample was naive CD4+ T cells from blood. Source of these receptors: a man in his late teens or twenties with type 1 diabetes. CDR3s include the opening cysteine and the closing phenylalanine or tryptophan. A D gene is named only where the DNA matches it firmly.

v_call: TRBV25-1
j_call: TRBJ1-6
d_call: NA
cdr3_aa: CASSGGDTLSSPLHF

v_call: TRBV30
j_call: TRBJ2-7
d_call: NA
cdr3_aa: CAWSALLPGTGPFTYEQYF

v_call: TRBV21-1
j_call: TRBJ2-5
d_call: NA
cdr3_aa: CASSKVAAGQETQYF

v_call: TRBV2
j_call: TRBJ1-4
d_call: NA
cdr3_aa: CASLGATNEKLFF

v_call: TRBV7-2
j_call: TRBJ2-7
d_call: NA
cdr3_aa: CASSLDGTSSYEQYF

v_call: TRBV29-1
j_call: TRBJ2-4
d_call: NA
cdr3_aa: CPHGGAKNIQYF

v_call: TRBV5-1
j_call: TRBJ2-2
d_call: NA
cdr3_aa: CASFSAGRSGELFF

v_call: TRBV5-6
j_call: TRBJ1-5
d_call: NA
cdr3_aa: CASSLSHGPDQPQHF

v_call: TRBV7-2
j_call: TRBJ2-2
d_call: TRBD2
cdr3_aa: CASSLGPRGSLSGELFF

v_call: TRBV28
j_call: TRBJ2-3
d_call: TRBD2
cdr3_aa: CASSRGSSGEGTQYF

v_call: TRBV7-9
j_call: TRBJ1-6
d_call: TRBD1
cdr3_aa: CASSQNQGDSPLHF

v_call: TRBV5-4
j_call: TRBJ1-2
d_call: TRBD1
cdr3_aa: CASSAGTVYGYTF

v_call: TRBV5-1
j_call: TRBJ1-1
d_call: NA
cdr3_aa: CASSLAGSENTEAFF

v_call: TRBV25-1
j_call: TRBJ1-5
d_call: NA
cdr3_aa: CASSDSYSNQPQHF

v_call: TRBV6-7
j_call: TRBJ2-1
d_call: TRBD2
cdr3_aa: CASSHPSSGGALGQFF

v_call: TRBV4-3
j_call: TRBJ2-3
d_call: TRBD2
cdr3_aa: CASSQLFAGGGIPSTDTQYF

v_call: TRBV14
j_call: TRBJ2-7
d_call: TRBD1
cdr3_aa: CASSGQGAYEQYF

v_call: TRBV30
j_call: TRBJ1-6
d_call: NA
cdr3_aa: CAWSARSVYNSPLHF

v_call: TRBV29-1
j_call: TRBJ1-1
d_call: NA
cdr3_aa: CSVVALWDTEAFF

v_call: TRBV21-1
j_call: TRBJ1-1
d_call: NA
cdr3_aa: CASSRYSNTEAFF

v_call: TRBV25-1
j_call: TRBJ2-7
d_call: NA
cdr3_aa: CASSEGPGRYEQYF

v_call: TRBV9
j_call: TRBJ2-1
d_call: NA
cdr3_aa: CASSSTRATYNEQFF

v_call: TRBV14
j_call: TRBJ2-1
d_call: NA
cdr3_aa: CASSYYHEQFF

v_call: TRBV6-6
j_call: TRBJ2-7
d_call: NA
cdr3_aa: CASSPNGGSSYEQYF

v_call: TRBV29-1
j_call: TRBJ1-6
d_call: NA
cdr3_aa: CSVDRWAKRKKFRTPLHF

v_call: TRBV11-2
j_call: TRBJ2-1
d_call: TRBD1
cdr3_aa: CASSPRDSYNEQFF

v_call: TRBV20-1
j_call: TRBJ2-5
d_call: NA
cdr3_aa: CSAPSVETQYF

v_call: TRBV4-2
j_call: TRBJ2-7
d_call: TRBD2
cdr3_aa: CASSQAFFGGRPASSYEQYF

v_call: TRBV7-9
j_call: TRBJ1-1
d_call: NA
cdr3_aa: CASSLPTEAFF

v_call: TRBV5-1
j_call: TRBJ2-7
d_call: NA
cdr3_aa: CASSMDYEQYF

v_call: TRBV5-1
j_call: TRBJ1-1
d_call: NA
cdr3_aa: CASSINWNTEAFF

v_call: TRBV5-4
j_call: TRBJ1-1
d_call: NA
cdr3_aa: CASSQLGTEAFF

v_call: TRBV6-5
j_call: TRBJ2-6
d_call: NA
cdr3_aa: CASTRGANVLTF